The clone carrying this T cell receptor beta chain was seen once. The antigen is unknown. This entry is derived from a study of CD8+ T cells in alopecia areata. Study findings and constraints: Normal skin's resident alphabeta T cells are also sequenced in scalp samples. In blood and scalp, many expanded lesional clones persisted during tofacitinib. Higher clonality than in normal scalp was seen in lesional scalp, especially alopecia totalis/universalis.

J lost 6 bases, V lost 3 bases, and 7 bases had no gene match. The germline CDR1 and CDR2 sequences are SGHVS and FQNEAQ. There are 16 residues in the CDR3. As for treatment: oral pan-JAK inhibitor, 5-10 mg twice daily. cDNA prepared by RNA extraction and subsequent reverse transcription served as the template for sequencing. TCRdb keeps only in-frame clones here, not all; method: immunoSEQ multiplex PCR. The sample has 200,000 to 250,000 clones, 55% to 70% seen once. The chain links TRBV7-8 to TRBJ2-2; TRBD1 agrees at 10 bases. This clonotype originated in a human donor with alopecia areata. The source material was CD4+ T cells sorted from blood, sampled at week 4, from a patient treated with tofacitinib. The CDR3 protein is CASSLTGGGESGELFF. CDR3 bases: TGTGCCAGCAGCTTGACAGGGGGCGGTGAATCCGGGGAGCTGTTTTTT.